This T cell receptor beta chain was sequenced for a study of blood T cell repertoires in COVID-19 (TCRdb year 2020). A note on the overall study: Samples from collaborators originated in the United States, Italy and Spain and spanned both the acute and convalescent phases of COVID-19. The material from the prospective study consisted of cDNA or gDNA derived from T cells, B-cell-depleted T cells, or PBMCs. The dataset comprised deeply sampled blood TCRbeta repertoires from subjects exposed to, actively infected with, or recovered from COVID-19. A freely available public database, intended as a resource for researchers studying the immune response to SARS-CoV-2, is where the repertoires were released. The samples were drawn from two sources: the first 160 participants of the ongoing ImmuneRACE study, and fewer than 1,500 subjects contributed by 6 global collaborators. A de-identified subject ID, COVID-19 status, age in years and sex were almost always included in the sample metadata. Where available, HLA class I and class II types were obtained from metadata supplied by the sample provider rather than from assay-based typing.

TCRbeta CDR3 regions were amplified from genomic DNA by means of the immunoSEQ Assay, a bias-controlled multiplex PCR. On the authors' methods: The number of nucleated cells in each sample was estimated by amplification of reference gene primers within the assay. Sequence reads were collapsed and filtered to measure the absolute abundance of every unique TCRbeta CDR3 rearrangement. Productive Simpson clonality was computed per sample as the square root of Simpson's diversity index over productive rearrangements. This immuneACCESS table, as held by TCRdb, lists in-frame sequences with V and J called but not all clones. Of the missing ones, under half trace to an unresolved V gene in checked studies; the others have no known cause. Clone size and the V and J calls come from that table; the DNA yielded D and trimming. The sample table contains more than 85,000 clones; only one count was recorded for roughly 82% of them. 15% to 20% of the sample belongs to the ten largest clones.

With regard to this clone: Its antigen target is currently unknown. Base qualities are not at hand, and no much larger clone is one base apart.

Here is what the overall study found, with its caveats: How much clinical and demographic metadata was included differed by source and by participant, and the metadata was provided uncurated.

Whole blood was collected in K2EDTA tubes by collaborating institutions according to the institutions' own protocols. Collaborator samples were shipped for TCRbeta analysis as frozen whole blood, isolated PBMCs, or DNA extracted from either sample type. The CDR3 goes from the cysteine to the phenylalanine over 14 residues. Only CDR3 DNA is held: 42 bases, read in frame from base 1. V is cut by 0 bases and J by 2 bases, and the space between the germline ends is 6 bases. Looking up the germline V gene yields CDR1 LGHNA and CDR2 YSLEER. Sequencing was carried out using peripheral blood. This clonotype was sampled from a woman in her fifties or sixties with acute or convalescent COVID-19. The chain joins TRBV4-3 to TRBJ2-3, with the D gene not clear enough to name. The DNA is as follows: TGCGCCAGCAGCCAAGACAGTCCCACAGATACGCAGTATTTT. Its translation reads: CASSQDSPTDTQYF.